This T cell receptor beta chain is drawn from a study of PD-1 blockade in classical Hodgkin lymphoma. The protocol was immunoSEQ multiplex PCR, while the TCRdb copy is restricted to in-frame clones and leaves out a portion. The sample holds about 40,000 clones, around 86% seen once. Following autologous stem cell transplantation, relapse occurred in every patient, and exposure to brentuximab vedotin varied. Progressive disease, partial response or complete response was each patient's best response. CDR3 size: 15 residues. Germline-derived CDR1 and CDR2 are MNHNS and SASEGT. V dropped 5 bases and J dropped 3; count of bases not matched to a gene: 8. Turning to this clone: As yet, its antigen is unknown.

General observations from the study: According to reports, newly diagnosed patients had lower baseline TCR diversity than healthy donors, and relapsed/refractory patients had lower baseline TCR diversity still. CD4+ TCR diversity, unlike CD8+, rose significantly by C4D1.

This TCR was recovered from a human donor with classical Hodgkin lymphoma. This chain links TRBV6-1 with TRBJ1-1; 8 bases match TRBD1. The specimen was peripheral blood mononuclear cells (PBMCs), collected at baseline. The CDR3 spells CASSRDLQGDTEAFF. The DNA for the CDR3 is TGTGCCAGCAGTAGAGACTTACAGGGGGACACTGAAGCTTTCTTT.